One and the same sample provided the 16 T cell receptor beta chains below, sequenced in a study of cytomegalovirus exposure and HLA in healthy donors. Use of 60 Vbeta and 13 Jbeta primers characterized the PCR. The method was immunoSEQ multiplex PCR; TCRdb's version includes in-frame clones alone and lacks a portion of them. The sample includes 150,000 to 200,000 clones, more than 65% of them seen just once. Sequences were obtained from PBMCs. Every receptor here comes from a woman aged 25 to 39 in good health and CMV-seronegative.

The rearrangement uses TRBV19 and TRBJ1-1; D possibly corresponds to TRBD1 (5 bases). Per germline, CDR1 LNHDA and CDR2 SQIVND (reference sequence). The CDR3 contains 15 residues. With 3 bases removed from V and 5 bases from J, the gap between germline ends came to 16 bases. The CDR3 here is CASSMGPGSATEAFF. DNA for the CDR3: TGTGCCAGTAGTATGGGCCCAGGGTCTGCGACTGAAGCTTTCTTT.

This clone was counted between two and nine times. The J gene is TRBJ2-3, the V gene TRBV6-4; 10 positions match TRBD2. V lost 3 bases and J lost 3; bases outside the gene matches: 3. Germline CDR1 reads MRHNA; CDR2 reads SNTAGT. This CDR3 is 15 amino acids long. CDR3 coding DNA: TGTGCCAGCAGTGAATCTAGCGGGGGAACAGATACGCAGTATTTT. Its protein is CASSESSGGTDTQYF.

The chain is built from TRBV6-5 and TRBJ2-3; 8 nucleotides align to TRBD1. The ends lost 2 bases at V and 2 bases at J; junction bases unmatched: 6. The CDR3 covers 16 residues. Germline CDR1 reads MNHEY; CDR2 reads SVGAGI. The CDR3 coding sequence is TGTGCCAGCAGTTACCTCCGGGACAGGTACACAGATACGCAGTATTTT. Its protein is CASSYLRDRYTDTQYF.

The chain has TRBV6-1 and TRBJ1-2; 8 bases agree with TRBD1. With V trimmed by 6 bases and J by 6 bases, 6 bases remained unmatched. Per germline, CDR1 MNHNS and CDR2 SASEGT. The CDR3 runs to 13 residues. The CDR3: CASSETGVNGYTF. CDR3 DNA: TGTGCCAGCAGCGAGACAGGGGTTAATGGCTACACCTTC.

This rearrangement joins TRBV30 to TRBJ2-6; D is perhaps TRBD1 (5 bases). Germline CDR1 and CDR2: GTSNPN and SVGIG (reference sequence). This CDR3 region has 13 residues. Trimming left V 2 bases short and J 4 bases short, with 6 bases between. The CDR3, as DNA: TGTGCCTGGAGTCGACAGGGGGCCAACGTCCTGACTTTC. This codes for CAWSRQGANVLTF.

DNA for the CDR3: TGTGCCAGTAGCCAAACAGGCTTCAATCAGCCCCAGCATTTT. Its protein product is CASSQTGFNQPQHF. The chain has TRBV19 and TRBJ1-5, with D perhaps matching TRBD1 (5 bases). CDR1 and CDR2 (germline): LNHDA, SQIVND (reference sequence). Trimming pared 6 bases from V and 3 bases from J, leaving 12 bases between. The CDR3 is 14 residues long.

This clone has just one count. V is TRBV5-5 and J is TRBJ2-7; 10 bases are a match to TRBD1. With 5 bases clipped from V and 7 bases from J, the junction kept 9 bases outside the gene matches. The germline V gene has CDR1 SGHKS and CDR2 YYEKEE (reference sequence). CDR3 length: 14 amino acids. The CDR3 protein is CASSWDRGYREQYF. CDR3 DNA: TGTGCCAGCAGTTGGGACAGGGGATATCGGGAGCAGTACTTC.

The chain uses TRBV25-1 and TRBJ2-5; D might be TRBD1 (6 bases). The J call may be incorrect, as the DNA end agrees better with TRBJ2-7. Germline V gene sequence: CDR1 MGHDK, CDR2 SYGVNS. This CDR3 is 15 amino acids long. CDR3 DNA: TGTGCCAGCAGTGAAACACAGGGTCCTACCTACGAGCAGTACTTC. This gives the protein CASSETQGPTYEQYF.

The rearrangement uses TRBV5-1 and TRBJ2-1; 9 bases agree with TRBD2. With V trimmed by 0 bases and J by 3 bases, 1 base remained unmatched. Germline V CDR1 and CDR2: SGHRS, YFSETQ. This CDR3 is built from 15 residues. The CDR3 coding sequence is TGCGCCAGCAGCTTGGATAGCGGGAGCTACAATGAGCAGTTCTTC. Amino acids: CASSLDSGSYNEQFF.

This clone was detected once. V is TRBV9 and J is TRBJ1-3; 7 nucleotides agree with TRBD1. J gave up 2 bases and V 0 bases, and 5 bases lay outside the gene matches. This CDR3 is built from 16 residues. Germline CDR1 reads SGDLS; CDR2 reads YYNGEE. DNA for the CDR3: TGTGCCAGCAGCGTAGCTGGGACAGACACTGGAAACACCATATATTTT. This sequence encodes CASSVAGTDTGNTIYF.

V usage is TRBV5-1 and J usage is TRBJ1-6, with TRBD1 matching over 9 bases. Trimming cost V 0 bases and J 5 bases; bases outside gene matches: 3. This CDR3 region has 16 residues. Germline lookup yields CDR1 SGHRS and CDR2 YFSETQ. The CDR3: CASSLAGQGNNSPLHF. CDR3 sequence (DNA): TGCGCCAGCAGCTTGGCCGGACAGGGGAATAATTCACCCCTCCACTTT. The full variable domain, rest sourced from reference TRBV5-1 and TRBJ1-6, is KAGVTQTPRYLIKTRGQQVTLSCSPISGHRSVSWYQQTPGQGLQFLFEYFSETQRNKGNFPGRFSGRQFSNSRSEMNVSTLELGDSALYLCASSLAGQGNNSPLHFGNGTRLTVT.

This sequence joins TRBV9 and TRBJ1-1; 8 bases are a match to TRBD1. V was clipped by 3 bases and J by 5 bases; unmatched bases: 6. The CDR3 spans 14 residues. Germline V gene data show CDR1 as SGDLS and CDR2 as YYNGEE. The CDR3 reads CASSARGPGTEAFF. In nucleotides, the CDR3 is TGTGCCAGCAGCGCCAGGGGGCCAGGGACTGAAGCTTTCTTT.

V is TRBV10-3 and J is TRBJ2-5; D ambiguous. Germline V gives CDR1 ENHRY, CDR2 SYGVKD. The CDR3 loop spans 12 amino acids. V was shortened by 3 bases and J by 4 bases, with 6 bases between the two germline ends. CDR3 amino acids: CAISDTGETQYF. The DNA for the CDR3 is TGTGCCATCAGTGATACGGGAGAGACCCAGTACTTC.

This clone was counted once. The genes are TRBV25-1 and TRBJ1-1; maybe TRBD1 (5 bases). The CDR3 length is 15 residues. CDR1 is MGHDK, CDR2 SYGVNS, per germline. Trimming took off 3 bases at V and 1 base at J, with 12 bases between the two ends. The CDR3: CASSDPGLGNTEAFF. CDR3 coding DNA: TGTGCCAGCAGTGACCCAGGGTTGGGGAACACTGAAGCTTTCTTT.

This clone was picked up a small number of times. The J gene is TRBJ2-7, the V gene TRBV5-1; 14 bases agree with TRBD2. V lost 2 bases and J lost 0; bases outside the gene matches: 7. The CDR3 sequence is 18 residues long. Germline lookup yields CDR1 SGHRS and CDR2 YFSETQ. DNA for the CDR3: TGCGCCAGCAGCTTTGGGACTAGCGGGAGTCGGGGCTCCTACGAGCAGTACTTC. This gives the protein CASSFGTSGSRGSYEQYF. Complete variable domain (other parts from reference TRBV5-1 and TRBJ2-7): KAGVTQTPRYLIKTRGQQVTLSCSPISGHRSVSWYQQTPGQGLQFLFEYFSETQRNKGNFPGRFSGRQFSNSRSEMNVSTLELGDSALYLCASSFGTSGSRGSYEQYFGPGTRLTVT.

The chain recombines TRBV10-3 with TRBJ2-7, with 13 bases lining up with TRBD2. The V gene's germline CDR1 is ENHRY and CDR2 SYGVKD. The CDR3 extends over 17 amino acids. V trimming: 5 bases; J trimming: 0 bases; junction bases outside the gene matches: 7. CDR3 nucleotides: TGTGCCATCAGTCGACTAGCGGGGGGCTCTAGCTCCTACGAGCAGTACTTC. Amino acids: CAISRLAGGSSSYEQYF.